This T cell receptor beta chain was sequenced in a study of low-dose radiotherapy and immunotherapy resistance in tumors. Stated time point: after trial treatment. Specified treatment: LDRT plus nivolumab, ipilimumab, low-dose cyclophosphamide and aspirin (RACIN trial). This clonotype was seen many times. This CDR3 spans 15 amino acids. The trim removed 3 bases at V and 2 bases at J, leaving 6 bases unmatched. Primers used for first-strand cDNA, a TRAV- and TRBV-specific set, covered both alpha and beta chains. The authors ran around 19 PCR cycles to amplify TCRs with a constant-region primer and V-primer adapter. TCRdb used MiXCR to reprocess the reads, holding one entry per CDR3 protein. The table includes 95,000 to 100,000 distinct CDR3 sequences, roughly 20% detected once.

This chain uses TRBV12-3 or TRBV12-4 with TRBJ2-7; 8 bases line up with TRBD1. This receptor was identified in a male donor with prostate cancer. The specimen comprised PBMCs, sampled after low-dose radiotherapy plus immunotherapy. The CDR3 region has the DNA TGTGCCAGCAGTTTTAATTTCAGGGGGCCCTACGAGCAGTACTTC. Translated, it gives CASSFNFRGPYEQYF.